Listed below are T cell receptor beta chains from one sample, sequenced in a study of patients and donors after allogeneic stem cell transplantation. TCRdb fed the RT-PCR reads into MiXCR, producing one record per CDR3 protein. The table records fewer than 250,000 distinct CDR3 sequences, roughly 15% of them present only once. What was sequenced was blood, either unsorted or a sorted T cell fraction (not recorded which). All receptors derive from a human donor who was either an allogeneic HSCT recipient or a stem cell or donor lymphocyte infusion donor (not recorded which). It is not recorded whose cells these are; they may come from a transplant donor. CDR3s include the opening cysteine and the closing phenylalanine or tryptophan. The D gene is left open where the match is weak. Some rows mark clone size as missing; the rest say once, few, many or name a class of expanded clone.

TRBJ2-1	.	many	TRBV24-1	CATSDGSSYNEQFF	TGTGCCACCAGTGACGGAAGCTCCTACAATGAGCAGTTCTTC
TRBJ2-5	.	.	TRBV5-1	CASSPGLTMGTQYF	TGCGCCAGCAGCCCGGGCCTGACGATGGGGACCCAGTACTTC
TRBJ1-1	.	few	TRBV2	CASSESVVWGDTEAFF	TGTGCCAGCAGTGAATCAGTGGTCTGGGGGGACACTGAAGCTTTCTTT
TRBJ1-1	TRBD1	few	TRBV9	CASSYGQENTEAFF	TGTGCCAGCAGCTACGGACAGGAGAACACTGAAGCTTTCTTT
TRBJ2-5	TRBD2	.	TRBV15	CATSGQAGRGETQYF	TGTGCCACCAGCGGCCAAGCGGGGAGAGGAGAGACCCAGTACTTC
TRBJ2-1	TRBD2	few	TRBV12-3/TRBV12-4	CASSFRSVAGGRYEQFF	TGTGCCAGCAGTTTTCGCAGTGTGGCGGGAGGGAGGTATGAGCAGTTCTTC
TRBJ2-1	TRBD2	few	TRBV9	CASSDAGTSFSYNEQFF	TGTGCCAGCAGCGACGCCGGGACTAGTTTTTCCTACAATGAGCAGTTCTTC
TRBJ2-5	.	few	TRBV24-1	CATSGVGSQETQYF	TGTGCCACCAGTGGCGTAGGGAGCCAAGAGACCCAGTACTTC
TRBJ1-4	.	few	TRBV18	CASSQKTGRQLEKLFF	TGTGCCAGCTCACAGAAGACAGGACGACAGCTAGAAAAACTGTTTTTT
TRBJ2-2	.	few	TRBV6-4	CASSEANTGELFF	TGTGCCAGCAGTGAGGCTAACACCGGGGAGCTGTTTTTT
TRBJ2-2	.	many	TRBV12-3/TRBV12-4	CASRLRDGGELFF	TGTGCCAGCAGATTACGGGACGGCGGGGAGCTGTTTTTT
TRBJ1-4	.	.	TRBV7-2	CASSLVGVGKLFF	TGTGCCAGCAGCTTAGTGGGAGTCGGGAAACTGTTTTTT
TRBJ1-1	.	.	TRBV18	CASSPPKGDTEAFF	TGTGCCAGCTCACCACCGAAGGGGGACACTGAAGCTTTCTTT
TRBJ1-6	.	.	TRBV12-3/TRBV12-4	CASSPRGGGFSPLHF	TGTGCCAGCAGCCCGAGGGGAGGGGGTTTTTCACCCCTCCACTTT
TRBJ1-1	.	many	TRBV5-1	CASLGGDVNTEAFF	TGCGCCAGCCTGGGGGGGGACGTCAACACTGAAGCTTTCTTT
TRBJ1-2	TRBD1	few	TRBV29-1	CSVGDRAPEGYTF	TGCAGCGTTGGAGACAGGGCCCCGGAGGGCTACACCTTC
TRBJ2-7	.	many	TRBV5-1	CASSTQGFSYEQYF	TGCGCCAGCAGCACCCAGGGTTTCTCCTACGAGCAGTACTTC
TRBJ1-5	.	once	TRBV20-1	CSASQDIFGNQPQHF	TGCAGTGCTAGTCAGGACATTTTTGGCAATCAGCCCCAGCATTTT
TRBJ2-4	TRBD2	.	TRBV12-3/TRBV12-4	CASSFGGDIQYF	TGTGCCAGCAGTTTTGGGGGGGACATTCAGTACTTC
TRBJ1-4	TRBD1	.	TRBV6-1	CASSETYRGDEKLFF	TGTGCCAGCAGTGAGACTTACAGGGGGGACGAAAAACTGTTTTTT
TRBJ1-3	.	many	TRBV5-6	CASSQSGTGSGNTIYF	TGTGCCAGCAGCCAATCCGGGACGGGCTCTGGAAACACCATATATTTT
TRBJ2-3	TRBD2	once	TRBV12-3/TRBV12-4	CASSLGRLAGGHGDTQYF	TGTGCCAGCAGTTTAGGGAGACTAGCGGGGGGGCATGGAGATACGCAGTATTTT
TRBJ1-4	.	few	TRBV28	CASSLRVGKLFF	TGTGCCAGCAGTTTACGGGTGGGGAAACTGTTTTTT
TRBJ2-7	.	.	TRBV19	CASSIRPSHEQYF	TGTGCCAGTAGTATTCGGCCCTCCCACGAGCAGTACTTC
TRBJ2-1	TRBD2	many	TRBV7-9	CASSPGSGGYQEQFF	TGTGCCAGCAGCCCAGGAAGCGGGGGATATCAGGAGCAGTTCTTC
TRBJ1-6	.	few	TRBV7-2	CASSLAGGRGRNSPLHF	TGTGCCAGCAGCTTAGCCGGGGGCCGAGGGCGTAATTCACCCCTCCACTTT
TRBJ1-4	.	many	TRBV5-6	CASSLFGGTTNEKLFF	TGTGCCAGCAGCTTGTTCGGGGGTACAACTAATGAAAAACTGTTTTTT
TRBJ1-2	TRBD1	.	TRBV28	CASHGTGRGTKGYTF	TGTGCCAGCCATGGGACTGGCAGGGGGACTAAGGGCTACACCTTC
TRBJ2-5	TRBD1	.	TRBV5-1	CASSYGQGWKTQYF	TGCGCCAGCAGCTACGGACAGGGTTGGAAGACCCAGTACTTC
TRBJ2-7	.	many	TRBV6-2/TRBV6-3	CASSYSGTSYEQYF	TGTGCCAGCAGTTACTCAGGGACCTCCTACGAGCAGTACTTC
TRBJ1-2	.	few	TRBV6-1	CASSEALGSPYGYTF	TGTGCCAGCAGTGAAGCGCTAGGGAGTCCCTATGGCTACACCTTC
TRBJ1-5	.	.	TRBV12-3/TRBV12-4	CASGQMGQPQHF	TGTGCCAGCGGACAGATGGGTCAGCCCCAGCATTTT
TRBJ1-2	.	.	TRBV18	CASSLGLAYGYTF	TGTGCCAGCTCACTGGGGCTGGCCTATGGCTACACCTTC
TRBJ2-7	TRBD1	few	TRBV6-2/TRBV6-3	CASRDPDRGIPYEQYF	TGTGCCAGCAGGGATCCAGACAGGGGCATTCCCTACGAGCAGTACTTC
TRBJ2-5	.	.	TRBV11-1	CASSFPSGLQETQYF	TGTGCCAGCAGCTTCCCCAGCGGGCTACAAGAGACCCAGTACTTC
TRBJ1-2	TRBD1	few	TRBV29-1	CSVEGDRGHFGYTF	TGCAGCGTTGAAGGGGACAGGGGGCATTTCGGCTACACCTTC